Listed below are T cell receptor beta chains from one sample, sequenced in a study of regulatory T cells in long-lasting Graves disease. Via MiXCR, TCRdb re-called the multiplex PCR reads, giving one row per CDR3 protein. The sample includes hundreds of thousands of distinct CDR3 sequences, about 16% of them seen just once. The same data also contributed to another study, on T cells in Graves' hyperthyroidism and ophthalmopathy.

The starting material was peripheral blood mononuclear cells (PBMCs), obtained at new diagnosis, from a patient treated with antithyroid drugs. These receptors all come from a woman between 40 and 65 years old with Graves disease. CDR3s include the opening cysteine and the closing phenylalanine or tryptophan. Each record gives: D gene, J gene, clone size, V gene, CDR3 protein, CDR3 DNA. A D gene is named only where the DNA matches it firmly. Clone size, where shown, is once, few, many, or a class for clones that have expanded.

d_gene: NA; j_gene: TRBJ2-2; abundance: NA; v_gene: TRBV5-5; CDR3aa: CASSLLWVTGELFF; CDR3nt: TGTGCCAGCAGCTTGTTGTGGGTCACCGGGGAGCTGTTTTTT
d_gene: NA; j_gene: TRBJ1-6; abundance: NA; v_gene: TRBV5-6; CDR3aa: CASSLAGGAGNSPLHF; CDR3nt: TGTGCCAGCAGCTTGGCCGGTGGGGCCGGTAATTCACCCCTCCACTTT
d_gene: TRBD2; j_gene: TRBJ2-3; abundance: many; v_gene: TRBV7-8; CDR3aa: CASSLAWAKSSGGATDTQYF; CDR3nt: TGTGCCAGCAGCTTAGCGTGGGCGAAATCTAGCGGGGGGGCCACAGATACGCAGTATTTT
d_gene: NA; j_gene: TRBJ1-6; abundance: NA; v_gene: TRBV28; CDR3aa: CASSTGPIYNSPLHF; CDR3nt: TGTGCCAGCAGTACCGGGCCAATCTATAATTCACCCCTCCACTTT
d_gene: NA; j_gene: TRBJ2-7; abundance: few; v_gene: TRBV6-5; CDR3aa: CASSYSSRRDEQYF; CDR3nt: TGTGCCAGCAGTTACTCGAGTAGAAGGGACGAGCAGTACTTC
d_gene: NA; j_gene: TRBJ2-1; abundance: few; v_gene: TRBV7-2; CDR3aa: CASSLGGGGVNEQFF; CDR3nt: TGTGCCAGCAGCTTGGGAGGGGGCGGAGTAAATGAGCAGTTCTTC
d_gene: TRBD1; j_gene: TRBJ1-1; abundance: NA; v_gene: TRBV10-3; CDR3aa: CATDLGQGGTEAFF; CDR3nt: TGTGCCACCGACCTTGGACAGGGTGGTACTGAAGCTTTCTTT
d_gene: NA; j_gene: TRBJ2-1; abundance: NA; v_gene: TRBV7-3; CDR3aa: CASSLTDYNEQFF; CDR3nt: TGTGCCAGCAGCTTGACGGATTACAATGAGCAGTTCTTC
d_gene: TRBD1; j_gene: TRBJ2-7; abundance: few; v_gene: TRBV6-9; CDR3aa: CASSYGTGEQYF; CDR3nt: TGTGCCAGCAGTTACGGGACAGGCGAGCAGTACTTC
d_gene: NA; j_gene: TRBJ1-1; abundance: few; v_gene: TRBV3-1; CDR3aa: CASSQSSLRLRNTEAFF; CDR3nt: TGTGCCAGCAGCCAGAGTAGTCTCAGACTCAGGAACACTGAAGCTTTCTTT
d_gene: TRBD1; j_gene: TRBJ1-4; abundance: few; v_gene: TRBV19; CDR3aa: CASSIDDLGQSEKLFF; CDR3nt: TGTGCCAGTAGTATAGATGATTTGGGACAGTCTGAAAAACTGTTTTTT
d_gene: NA; j_gene: TRBJ1-1; abundance: once; v_gene: TRBV2; CDR3aa: CANSESGEAFF; CDR3nt: TGTGCCAACAGCGAAAGCGGCGAAGCTTTCTTT
d_gene: NA; j_gene: TRBJ1-1; abundance: many; v_gene: TRBV27; CDR3aa: CASSFLGDTEAFF; CDR3nt: TGTGCCAGCAGCTTTCTGGGGGACACTGAAGCTTTCTTT
d_gene: NA; j_gene: TRBJ1-5; abundance: NA; v_gene: TRBV6-5; CDR3aa: CASSYPGESQPQHF; CDR3nt: TGTGCCAGCAGTTACCCAGGGGAGAGTCAGCCCCAGCATTTT
d_gene: NA; j_gene: TRBJ1-5; abundance: many; v_gene: TRBV12-3/TRBV12-4; CDR3aa: CASRNRENQPQHF; CDR3nt: TGTGCCAGCCGGAACAGGGAAAATCAGCCCCAGCATTTT
d_gene: NA; j_gene: TRBJ2-2; abundance: few; v_gene: TRBV20-1; CDR3aa: CSARDADTGELFF; CDR3nt: TGCAGTGCTAGAGATGCCGACACCGGGGAGCTGTTTTTT
d_gene: NA; j_gene: TRBJ2-7; abundance: many; v_gene: TRBV6-1; CDR3aa: CASRGQPSYEQYF; CDR3nt: TGTGCCAGCAGGGGACAACCGTCCTACGAGCAGTACTTC
d_gene: TRBD1; j_gene: TRBJ2-3; abundance: many; v_gene: TRBV5-1; CDR3aa: CASRSGTGSYRGTDTQYF; CDR3nt: TGCGCCAGCAGATCCGGGACAGGGTCCTACCGGGGCACAGATACGCAGTATTTT
d_gene: NA; j_gene: TRBJ2-3; abundance: many; v_gene: TRBV2; CDR3aa: CASRSLVWDTQYF; CDR3nt: TGTGCCAGCAGAAGCCTTGTGTGGGATACGCAGTATTTT
d_gene: TRBD2; j_gene: TRBJ2-3; abundance: many; v_gene: TRBV5-1; CDR3aa: CASRSGGIPSTDTQYF; CDR3nt: TGCGCCAGCCGCAGCGGGGGAATTCCTAGCACAGATACGCAGTATTTT
d_gene: TRBD1; j_gene: TRBJ2-7; abundance: many; v_gene: TRBV27; CDR3aa: CASSNRDRGSYEQYF; CDR3nt: TGTGCCAGCAGTAACCGGGACAGGGGCAGTTACGAGCAGTACTTC
d_gene: NA; j_gene: TRBJ2-6; abundance: few; v_gene: TRBV2; CDR3aa: CASSGLYGANVLTF; CDR3nt: TGTGCCAGCAGTGGCCTATACGGGGCCAACGTCCTGACTTTC
d_gene: NA; j_gene: TRBJ1-3; abundance: many; v_gene: TRBV15; CDR3aa: CATSRDRGSGNTIYF; CDR3nt: TGTGCCACCAGCAGAGACAGGGGCTCTGGAAACACCATATATTTT
d_gene: NA; j_gene: TRBJ2-1; abundance: few; v_gene: TRBV5-4; CDR3aa: CASSRTPDGYNEQFF; CDR3nt: TGTGCCAGCAGTCGGACCCCCGACGGCTACAATGAGCAGTTCTTC
d_gene: NA; j_gene: TRBJ2-7; abundance: NA; v_gene: TRBV4-2; CDR3aa: CASSQDIGGPYEQYF; CDR3nt: TGTGCCAGCAGCCAAGATATCGGGGGACCCTACGAGCAGTACTTC
d_gene: NA; j_gene: TRBJ1-4; abundance: NA; v_gene: TRBV5-1; CDR3aa: CASSSGRGDYEKLFF; CDR3nt: TGCGCCAGCAGTTCCGGACGGGGCGACTACGAAAAACTGTTTTTT
d_gene: NA; j_gene: TRBJ2-2; abundance: NA; v_gene: TRBV19; CDR3aa: CASSIGQIGGELFF; CDR3nt: TGTGCCAGTAGTATTGGTCAGATCGGCGGGGAGCTGTTTTTT
d_gene: NA; j_gene: TRBJ2-7; abundance: many; v_gene: TRBV3-1; CDR3aa: CASSQETYEQYF; CDR3nt: TGTGCCAGCAGCCAAGAAACCTACGAGCAGTACTTC
d_gene: NA; j_gene: TRBJ1-5; abundance: many; v_gene: TRBV7-9; CDR3aa: CASSLIQGEPQHF; CDR3nt: TGTGCCAGCAGCTTAATACAGGGTGAGCCCCAGCATTTT
d_gene: NA; j_gene: TRBJ2-2; abundance: few; v_gene: TRBV4-1; CDR3aa: CASSQDDRGSGELFF; CDR3nt: TGCGCCAGCAGCCAAGATGATAGGGGAAGCGGGGAGCTGTTTTTT
d_gene: TRBD1; j_gene: TRBJ2-7; abundance: many; v_gene: TRBV20-1; CDR3aa: CSATGQTGIYEQYF; CDR3nt: TGCAGTGCCACGGGACAGACCGGGATCTACGAGCAGTACTTC
d_gene: NA; j_gene: TRBJ2-3; abundance: many; v_gene: TRBV3-1; CDR3aa: CASSLGPWTDTQYF; CDR3nt: TGTGCCAGCTCCTTGGGCCCATGGACAGATACGCAGTATTTT
d_gene: NA; j_gene: TRBJ1-1; abundance: NA; v_gene: TRBV7-9; CDR3aa: CASSLSGGRKTEAFF; CDR3nt: TGTGCCAGCAGCTTATCGGGGGGGAGGAAAACTGAAGCTTTCTTT
d_gene: NA; j_gene: TRBJ1-5; abundance: many; v_gene: TRBV12-3/TRBV12-4; CDR3aa: CASSFGTYNQPQHF; CDR3nt: TGTGCCAGCAGTTTCGGGACATACAATCAGCCCCAGCATTTT
d_gene: NA; j_gene: TRBJ2-6; abundance: NA; v_gene: TRBV6-1; CDR3aa: CASSGTSKGSGANVLTF; CDR3nt: TGTGCCAGCAGTGGTACTAGCAAGGGGTCTGGGGCCAACGTCCTGACTTTC
d_gene: NA; j_gene: TRBJ2-7; abundance: many; v_gene: TRBV12-3/TRBV12-4; CDR3aa: CASSLSPGTYEQYF; CDR3nt: TGTGCCAGCAGTTTATCCCCAGGGACCTACGAGCAGTACTTC
d_gene: TRBD2; j_gene: TRBJ2-3; abundance: NA; v_gene: TRBV6-2/TRBV6-3; CDR3aa: CASRSSGGGDTQYF; CDR3nt: TGTGCCAGCAGGTCCTCGGGGGGGGGAGATACGCAGTATTTT
d_gene: TRBD1; j_gene: TRBJ1-5; abundance: few; v_gene: TRBV24-1; CDR3aa: CATSRGLSNQPQHF; CDR3nt: TGTGCCACCAGCAGGGGGCTCAGCAATCAGCCCCAGCATTTT
d_gene: NA; j_gene: TRBJ2-1; abundance: NA; v_gene: TRBV25-1; CDR3aa: CASSWEGGTTYNEQFF; CDR3nt: TGTGCCAGCAGTTGGGAGGGCGGGACAACGTACAATGAGCAGTTCTTC
d_gene: TRBD2; j_gene: TRBJ2-1; abundance: NA; v_gene: TRBV5-1; CDR3aa: CTSSQRGLAGSDEQFF; CDR3nt: TGCACCAGCAGCCAGAGGGGACTAGCGGGGTCCGATGAGCAGTTCTTC
d_gene: TRBD2; j_gene: TRBJ2-4; abundance: few; v_gene: TRBV4-1; CDR3aa: CASSQGTNKNIQYF; CDR3nt: TGCGCCAGCAGCCAGGGGACTAACAAAAACATTCAGTACTTC
d_gene: NA; j_gene: TRBJ1-1; abundance: NA; v_gene: TRBV29-1; CDR3aa: CSVEDPPSNTEAFF; CDR3nt: TGCAGCGTTGAAGATCCACCATCGAACACTGAAGCTTTCTTT
d_gene: NA; j_gene: TRBJ1-1; abundance: many; v_gene: TRBV2; CDR3aa: CASSEDGRDTEAFF; CDR3nt: TGTGCCAGCAGTGAAGACGGGAGGGACACTGAAGCTTTCTTT
d_gene: NA; j_gene: TRBJ1-1; abundance: many; v_gene: TRBV12-3/TRBV12-4; CDR3aa: CASDLLPPPLEAFF; CDR3nt: TGTGCCAGCGATCTACTCCCTCCCCCTCTTGAAGCTTTCTTT
d_gene: TRBD1; j_gene: TRBJ2-4; abundance: NA; v_gene: TRBV4-2; CDR3aa: CASSQEEGQGNIQYF; CDR3nt: TGTGCCAGCAGCCAAGAAGAGGGACAGGGGAACATTCAGTACTTC
d_gene: TRBD2; j_gene: TRBJ2-1; abundance: few; v_gene: TRBV27; CDR3aa: CASSPGLAMQFF; CDR3nt: TGTGCCAGCAGTCCCGGACTAGCGATGCAGTTCTTC
d_gene: NA; j_gene: TRBJ2-5; abundance: many; v_gene: TRBV11-2; CDR3aa: CASSLGGAGWETQYF; CDR3nt: TGTGCCAGCAGCTTAGGTGGGGCCGGTTGGGAGACCCAGTACTTC
d_gene: TRBD2; j_gene: TRBJ2-1; abundance: many; v_gene: TRBV18; CDR3aa: CASSPPGTSGGNNEQFF; CDR3nt: TGTGCCAGCTCACCCCCCGGGACTAGCGGCGGAAACAATGAGCAGTTCTTC
d_gene: TRBD1; j_gene: TRBJ2-2; abundance: NA; v_gene: TRBV12-3/TRBV12-4; CDR3aa: CASTRTGQTGELFF; CDR3nt: TGTGCCAGCACCCGGACAGGGCAAACCGGGGAGCTGTTTTTT
d_gene: TRBD2; j_gene: TRBJ2-3; abundance: NA; v_gene: TRBV29-1; CDR3aa: CSAGGGAGGGVDTQYF; CDR3nt: TGCAGCGCTGGGGGAGGGGCGGGGGGTGGGGTAGATACGCAGTATTTT
d_gene: NA; j_gene: TRBJ2-3; abundance: many; v_gene: TRBV13; CDR3aa: CASSPGGRDTQYF; CDR3nt: TGTGCCAGCAGCCCCGGTGGAAGAGATACGCAGTATTTT
d_gene: NA; j_gene: TRBJ2-5; abundance: few; v_gene: TRBV30; CDR3aa: CAWMDPYLGTQYF; CDR3nt: TGTGCCTGGATGGACCCCTACTTGGGGACCCAGTACTTC
d_gene: NA; j_gene: TRBJ1-4; abundance: few; v_gene: TRBV4-1; CDR3aa: CASSRRGRQGIEKLFF; CDR3nt: TGCGCCAGCAGCCGGCGGGGAAGGCAGGGGATTGAAAAACTGTTTTTT
d_gene: NA; j_gene: TRBJ1-5; abundance: NA; v_gene: TRBV19; CDR3aa: CASSIVRTNRNQPQHF; CDR3nt: TGTGCCAGTAGTATAGTCCGGACGAATCGCAATCAGCCCCAGCATTTT
d_gene: TRBD1; j_gene: TRBJ2-7; abundance: many; v_gene: TRBV6-1; CDR3aa: CASKTGTAYEQYF; CDR3nt: TGTGCCAGCAAAACCGGGACAGCCTACGAGCAGTACTTC
d_gene: NA; j_gene: TRBJ2-5; abundance: many; v_gene: TRBV7-2; CDR3aa: CASSKGGGSQYF; CDR3nt: TGTGCCAGCAGCAAGGGGGGCGGAAGCCAGTACTTC
d_gene: TRBD1; j_gene: TRBJ1-1; abundance: many; v_gene: TRBV2; CDR3aa: CASSERGQGKFEAFF; CDR3nt: TGTGCCAGCAGTGAAAGGGGACAGGGGAAGTTTGAAGCTTTCTTT
d_gene: TRBD1; j_gene: TRBJ1-1; abundance: many; v_gene: TRBV12-3/TRBV12-4; CDR3aa: CASGTGSNTEAFF; CDR3nt: TGTGCCAGTGGGACAGGGTCGAACACTGAAGCTTTCTTT